This TCR beta chain was sequenced for a study of blood T cell repertoires in COVID-19. Overall study context: In each case, the material was cDNA or gDNA derived from T cells, B-cell-depleted T cells, or PBMCs.

This CDR3 has 15 residues. J was trimmed by 3 bases and V by 0 bases; bases with no gene match: 6. Germline-derived CDR1 and CDR2 are SGHNT and YYREEE (reference sequence). Some clones are missing from TCRdb's copy, which holds only in-frame ones; the method was immunoSEQ multiplex PCR. The sample contains about 190,000 clones, over 75% of which appear only once. The clonotype originates from a man over 45 who had recovered from COVID-19. Sequencing was done on a sample of peripheral blood. This chain uses TRBV5-4 with TRBJ2-7; 7 bases map to TRBD2. CDR3: CASSLEAGRGYEQYF. In DNA form, the CDR3 reads TGTGCCAGCAGCTTGGAAGCGGGAAGAGGCTACGAGCAGTACTTC.